Each of the 31 T cell receptor beta chains below was sequenced from the same sample in a study of shared clonotypes between healthy human individuals. The method was immunoSEQ multiplex PCR; TCRdb's version includes in-frame clones alone and lacks a portion of them. The sample comprises about 380,000 clones, approximately 97% of which are singletons, and 0.32% rests with the top ten. The sample was memory CD8+ T cells sorted from blood. Subset meaning: CD45RO+ cells pooled with CCR7-negative TemRA cells. These receptors were taken from a young man in good health.

This rearrangement joins TRBV27 to TRBJ1-2, with TRBD1 matching 7 bases. Germline trimming cut 6 bases from V and 3 bases from J; bases unmatched to any gene: 7. This CDR3 comprises 14 residues. Germline CDR1 reads MNHEY; CDR2 reads SMNVEV (reference sequence). The CDR3 DNA reads as TGTGCCAGCAGACGCAGACAGGGCGACTATGGCTACACCTTC. Its translation: CASRRRQGDYGYTF.

V and J are TRBV30 and TRBJ1-2; perhaps TRBD1 as D (5 bases). V lost 4 bases, J lost 13 bases, and 16 bases lay in between. The germline V gene encodes CDR1 GTSNPN and CDR2 SVGIG (reference sequence). This CDR3 comprises 11 residues. CDR3: CAWTQGSLLTF. CDR3 DNA sequence: TGTGCCTGGACGCAGGGCTCCCTTCTCACCTTC.

The V call is TRBV4-2, the J call TRBJ2-3; D is undetermined. The CDR3 has 13 residues. Trimming shortened V by 2 bases and J by 2 bases, and 5 bases separated the two germline ends. Germline CDR1 is LGHNA and CDR2 is YNFKEQ. CDR3 amino acids: CASSQQSTDTQYF. The DNA for the CDR3 is TGTGCCAGCAGCCAACAATCCACAGATACGCAGTATTTT.

The chain links TRBV10-3 to TRBJ2-5, with D hard to call. Germline V gene data show CDR1 as ENHRY and CDR2 as SYGVKD. The CDR3 is made up of 12 amino acids. The ends were cut back, 5 bases at V and 5 bases at J, with 9 bases in the middle. The CDR3 coding sequence is TGTGCCATCAGTTCGAACACGGAGACCCAGTACTTC. It encodes CAISSNTETQYF.

CDR3 bases: TGTGCCAGCAGCCAAGTTAGCGGCTACGAGCAGTACTTC. It yields the protein CASSQVSGYEQYF. The chain has TRBV14 and TRBJ2-7, with a tentative D call TRBD2 (6 bases). CDR1 and CDR2 from the germline V gene are SGHDN and FVKESK. The length of the CDR3 is 13 residues. V was shortened by 1 base and J by 3 bases, with 7 bases between the two germline ends. Full variable domain (remainder filled in from reference TRBV14 and TRBJ2-7): EAGVTQFPSHSVIEKGQTVTLRCDPISGHDNLYWYRRVMGKEIKFLLHFVKESKQDESGMPNNRFLAERTGGTYSTLKVQPAELEDSGVYFCASSQVSGYEQYFGPGTRLTVT.

The rearrangement joins TRBV27 to TRBJ2-3; 8 nucleotides agree with TRBD1. The V segment lost 5 bases and the J segment 3 bases; nucleotides outside the gene matches: 13. Germline V gene sequence: CDR1 MNHEY, CDR2 SMNVEV (reference sequence). This CDR3 is 17 amino acids long. The DNA of the CDR3 is TGTGCCAGCAGTATAGAACTTACAGGGGGTAGGACAGATACGCAGTATTTT. Its translation is CASSIELTGGRTDTQYF.

The chain has TRBV28 and TRBJ2-7; maybe TRBD1 (5 bases). The germline V and J ends were trimmed by 3 bases and 2 bases, with 11 bases remaining between them. From germline, CDR1 is MDHEN and CDR2 SYDVKM. The CDR3 is 14 residues long. CDR3 sequence reads: CASSFAGKPYEQYF. The DNA for the CDR3 is TGTGCCAGCAGTTTCGCAGGGAAGCCCTACGAGCAGTACTTC.

The chain combines TRBV18 with TRBJ2-1, with 7 bases aligning to TRBD2. This CDR3 spans 16 amino acids. CDR1 and CDR2 from the germline V gene are KGHSH and LQKENI. Losses at the gene ends were 3 bases for V and 1 base for J; bases not matched to a gene: 6. The CDR3 nucleotides are TGTGCCAGCTCACCTCGCGGGAGTACTTCCTACAATGAGCAGTTCTTC. Protein product: CASSPRGSTSYNEQFF.

The rearrangement joins TRBV7-9 to TRBJ1-4; no clear D. Germline V lookup: CDR1 SEHNR, CDR2 FQNEAQ (reference sequence). Trimming left V 4 bases short and J 0 bases short, with 9 bases between. This CDR3 has 15 residues. CDR3 DNA: TGTGCCAGCAGCTCTTGGGCTGCAACTAATGAAAAACTGTTTTTT. This gives the protein CASSSWAATNEKLFF.

The rearrangement uses TRBV12-1 and TRBJ2-1; TRBD1 is taken as the D call from the table, unchecked against the DNA. TRBV12-1 is designated a pseudogene. The length of the CDR3 is 13 residues. CDR3 in DNA: TGTGCCAGCAGCTTCAACCGAATGGCTGAGCAGTTCTTC. It translates to CASSFNRMAEQFF.

V is TRBV29-1 and J is TRBJ2-1; TRBD2 agrees at 10 bases. The CDR3 length is 13 residues. V trimming: 4 bases; J trimming: 3 bases; junction bases outside the gene matches: 0. Per germline, CDR1 SQVTM and CDR2 ANQGSEA. CDR3 bases: TGCAGCGTTGGGACTAGCGGCTACAATGAGCAGTTCTTC. Protein sequence: CSVGTSGYNEQFF.

This clone was seen only once. The rearrangement joins TRBV5-1 to TRBJ2-5; D may be TRBD1 (6 bases). The length of the CDR3 is 14 residues. Trimming removed 6 bases from V and 1 base from J, with 13 bases in between. Germline CDR1 is SGHRS and CDR2 is YFSETQ. The CDR3 loop is CASTGQSGQETQYF. The DNA of the CDR3 is TGCGCCAGCACCGGACAGAGCGGCCAAGAGACCCAGTACTTC.

This chain uses TRBV28 with TRBJ1-5, with D maybe TRBD1 (6 bases). Trimming shortened V by 9 bases and J by 2 bases, and 26 bases separated the two germline ends. Germline V CDR1 and CDR2: MDHEN, SYDVKM. The CDR3 totals 18 residues. CDR3 DNA sequence: TGTGCCAGGGGAAGGGTCCGGGGGCGCGAAATGGGCAATCAGCCCCAGCATTTT. This codes for CARGRVRGREMGNQPQHF.

The genes are TRBV6-5 and TRBJ2-3; D is ambiguous. The germline CDR1 and CDR2 sequences are MNHEY and SVGAGI. The CDR3 has 13 amino acids. V was pared by 8 bases and J by 2 bases, with 11 bases between. The CDR3 loop is CASRDSVTDTQYF. CDR3 nucleotides: TGTGCCAGCCGCGACTCGGTCACAGATACGCAGTATTTT.

The chain joins TRBV6-5 to TRBJ1-1; no clear D gene. The CDR3 is made up of 15 amino acids. V lost 3 bases and J lost 7, with 18 bases in between. Germline V gene data show CDR1 as MNHEY and CDR2 as SVGAGI. CDR3 in DNA: TGTGCCAGCAGTTATAGGAATCGGAGGACCGGTGAAGCTTTCTTT. Translation: CASSYRNRRTGEAFF.

The chain couples TRBV27 to TRBJ1-1; possibly TRBD1 for D (5 bases). Germline V gene lookup returns CDR1 MNHEY and CDR2 SMNVEV (reference sequence). The CDR3 is made up of 15 amino acids. Trimming took 2 bases from V and 5 from J, leaving 15 bases between them. The CDR3 protein is CASSLKGLPWTEAFF. CDR3 sequence (DNA): TGTGCCAGCAGTTTAAAGGGGTTACCGTGGACTGAAGCTTTCTTT.

This rearrangement joins TRBV19 to TRBJ1-2; D uncertain. The CDR3 is made up of 11 amino acids. Germline lookup yields CDR1 LNHDA and CDR2 SQIVND (reference sequence). V was shortened by 5 bases and J by 7 bases, with 8 bases between the two germline ends. The CDR3 bases are TGTGCCAGTAGTGGGTTAGGTGGCTACACCTTC. As protein: CASSGLGGYTF. Drawing the rest from reference TRBV19 and TRBJ1-2, the complete variable domain is DGGITQSPKYLFRKEGQNVTLSCEQNLNHDAMYWYRQDPGQGLRLIYYSQIVNDFQKGDIAEGYSVSREKKESFPLTVTSAQKNPTAFYLCASSGLGGYTFGSGTRLTVV.

The chain recombines TRBV6-5 with TRBJ2-1; 12 positions agree with TRBD2. V lost 4 bases to trimming and J lost 6 bases; unmatched junction nucleotides: 4. CDR1 is MNHEY, CDR2 SVGAGI, per germline. The CDR3 is made up of 15 amino acids. The CDR3 region has the DNA TGTGCCAGCAGTTTGTGGACTAGCGGGATCAATGAGCAGTTCTTC. This encodes CASSLWTSGINEQFF.

The genes are TRBV2 and TRBJ2-7; 7 nucleotides agree with TRBD2. The CDR3 runs to 13 residues. Unmatched junction bases numbered 2, after V lost 5 bases and J lost 1 base. The germline V gene has CDR1 SNHLY and CDR2 FYNNEI. In nucleotides, the CDR3 is TGTGCCAGCAGTAAGCGGGGATCCTACGAGCAGTACTTC. Its translation: CASSKRGSYEQYF.

On this clone: This sample includes further DNA sequences coding for the same CDR3. This chain connects TRBV30 to TRBJ1-5; D perhaps matches TRBD1 (6 bases). Trimming left V 0 bases short and J 4 bases short, with 7 bases between. The germline V gene encodes CDR1 GTSNPN and CDR2 SVGIG (reference sequence). The CDR3 is made up of 13 amino acids. CDR3 in DNA: TGTGCCTGGAGTGTAAGGGGGAATCAGCCCCAGCATTTT. Its protein is CAWSVRGNQPQHF. The complete variable domain, with remaining parts taken from reference TRBV30 and TRBJ1-5, reads SQTIHQWPATLVQPVGSPLSLECTVEGTSNPNLYWYRQAAGRGLQLLFYSVGIGQISSEVPQNLSASRPQDRQFILSSKKLLLSDSGFYLCAWSVRGNQPQHFGDGTRLSIL.

V is TRBV28 and J is TRBJ2-7; D remains unclear. Germline values: CDR1 MDHEN, CDR2 SYDVKM. The germline V and J ends were trimmed by 5 bases and 5 bases, with 16 bases remaining between them. The CDR3 runs 14 residues. CDR3 loop: CASSPPRLAHEQYF. The CDR3 nucleotides are TGTGCCAGCAGTCCCCCGAGGTTGGCCCACGAGCAGTACTTC.

The chain uses TRBV9 and TRBJ2-7; D is possibly TRBD2 (5 bases). This CDR3 is 14 amino acids long. Between the trimmed V and J ends, which lost 2 bases and 2 bases, there was a span of 11 bases. CDR1 SGDLS and CDR2 YYNGEE come from the germline V gene. The CDR3 DNA sequence: TGTGCCAGCAGCGTTACAGCGGAGCCCTACGAGCAGTACTTC. Protein: CASSVTAEPYEQYF.

The chain recombines TRBV6-1 with TRBJ1-1; TRBD1 aligns across 7 bases. The length of the CDR3 is 13 residues. V trimming: 7 bases; J trimming: 0 bases; junction bases outside the gene matches: 2. In germline, CDR1 is MNHNS, CDR2 SASEGT. In DNA form, the CDR3 reads TGTGCCAGCAAGACAGGGATGAACACTGAAGCTTTCTTT. Encoded protein: CASKTGMNTEAFF.

A single count supports this clone. The chain joins TRBV30 to TRBJ2-7; a weak D match, TRBD2 (5 bases). CDR3 size: 15 residues. Germline loops: CDR1 GTSNPN, CDR2 SVGIG (reference sequence). V gave up 1 base and J gave up 4 bases, with 17 bases separating them. CDR3 bases: TGTGCCTGGAGTGCCCCTCGGGAAGCTAGATACGAGCAGTACTTC. Protein: CAWSAPREARYEQYF.

The chain couples TRBV11-2 to TRBJ1-2, with D maybe TRBD1 (6 bases). From germline, CDR1 is SGHAT and CDR2 FQNNGV. The V end was cut by 2 bases, the J end by 4 bases, with 17 bases between. This CDR3 comprises 16 residues. CDR3 amino acids: CASSLQRGGESYGYTF. In nucleotides, the CDR3 is TGTGCCAGCAGCTTACAGCGAGGGGGAGAGAGCTATGGCTACACCTTC.

The chain recombines TRBV5-1 with TRBJ2-7, with unresolved D. The CDR3 consists of 14 residues. CDR1 SGHRS and CDR2 YFSETQ come from the germline V gene. V was clipped by 0 bases and J by 5 bases, with 12 bases between them. DNA for the CDR3: TGCGCCAGCAGCTTGGTAGGGTCCCCCAACGAGCAGTACTTC. Encoded protein: CASSLVGSPNEQYF. Variable domain in full (rest from reference TRBV5-1 and TRBJ2-7): KAGVTQTPRYLIKTRGQQVTLSCSPISGHRSVSWYQQTPGQGLQFLFEYFSETQRNKGNFPGRFSGRQFSNSRSEMNVSTLELGDSALYLCASSLVGSPNEQYFGPGTRLTVT.

For this clone: One end of the junction fails to match germline, which may point to a read error. The gene calls are TRBV18 and TRBJ2-1; tentatively, D is TRBD1 (6 bases). This CDR3 is 13 amino acids long. Germline CDR1 KGHSH, CDR2 LQKENI. The CDR3 here is CAGSQGPYNEQFF. Written as DNA, the CDR3 is TGTGCCGGCTCACAGGGTCCGTACAATGAGCAGTTCTTC.

The CDR3 spells CATTRTVTYNEQFF. The CDR3 DNA sequence: TGTGCCACCACTCGGACCGTGACCTACAATGAGCAGTTCTTC. The V call is TRBV15, the J call TRBJ2-1; D gene ambiguous. This CDR3 has 14 residues. Trimming cost V 7 bases and J 2 bases, with 12 bases left between them. The germline CDR1 and CDR2 sequences are LNHNV and YYDKDF (reference sequence).

Concerning this clone itself: The junction departs from the called germline gene at one end, perhaps through a read error. The CDR3 region is CAGSSSPGTPFNTEAFF. CDR3 nucleotide sequence: TGTGCCGGCAGTTCTAGCCCCGGGACACCATTCAACACTGAAGCTTTCTTT. The rearrangement joins TRBV28 to TRBJ1-1; D perhaps matches TRBD1 (6 bases). The CDR3 runs 17 residues. Germline assignment: CDR1 MDHEN and CDR2 SYDVKM.

A note on this clone: One end of the junction does not line up with germline, which may come from a read error. As DNA, the CDR3 is TGTGCCACCAGCGGAGAGCTCCAAGAGACCCAGTACTTC. Protein: CATSGELQETQYF. The rearrangement joins TRBV15 to TRBJ2-5; D is unresolved. Germline CDR1 LNHNV, CDR2 YYDKDF (reference sequence). This CDR3 contains 13 residues.

V gene TRBV29-1 combines with J gene TRBJ2-1, with D hard to call. Between the trimmed V and J ends, which lost 4 bases and 5 bases, there was a span of 18 bases. CDR3 length: 15 residues. CDR1 and CDR2 from the germline V gene are SQVTM and ANQGSEA. CDR3 nucleotides: TGCAGCGTTGGTTTGGGGATCCTACATCACAATGAGCAGTTCTTC. It encodes CSVGLGILHHNEQFF.